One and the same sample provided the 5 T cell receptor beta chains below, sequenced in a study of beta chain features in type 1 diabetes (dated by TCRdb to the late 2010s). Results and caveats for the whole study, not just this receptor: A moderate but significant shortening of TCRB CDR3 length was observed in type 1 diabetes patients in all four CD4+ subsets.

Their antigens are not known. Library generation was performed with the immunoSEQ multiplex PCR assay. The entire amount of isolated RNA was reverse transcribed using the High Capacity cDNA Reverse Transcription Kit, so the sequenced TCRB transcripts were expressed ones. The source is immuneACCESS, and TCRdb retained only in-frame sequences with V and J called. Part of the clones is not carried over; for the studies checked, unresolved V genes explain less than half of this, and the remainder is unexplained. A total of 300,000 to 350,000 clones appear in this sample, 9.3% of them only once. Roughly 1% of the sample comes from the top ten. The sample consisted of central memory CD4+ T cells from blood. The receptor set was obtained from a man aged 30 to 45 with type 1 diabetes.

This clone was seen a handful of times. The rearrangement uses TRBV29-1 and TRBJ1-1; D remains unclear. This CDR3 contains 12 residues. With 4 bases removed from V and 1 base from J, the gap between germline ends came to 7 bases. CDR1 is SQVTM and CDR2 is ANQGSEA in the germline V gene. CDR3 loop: CSVGAGNTEAFF. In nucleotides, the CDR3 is TGCAGCGTTGGCGCAGGGAACACTGAAGCTTTCTTT.

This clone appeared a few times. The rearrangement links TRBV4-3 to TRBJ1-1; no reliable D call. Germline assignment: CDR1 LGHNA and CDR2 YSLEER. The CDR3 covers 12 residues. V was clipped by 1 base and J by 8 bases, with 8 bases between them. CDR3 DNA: TGCGCCAGCAGCCAAGTAAAGGGAGAAGCTTTCTTT. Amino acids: CASSQVKGEAFF.

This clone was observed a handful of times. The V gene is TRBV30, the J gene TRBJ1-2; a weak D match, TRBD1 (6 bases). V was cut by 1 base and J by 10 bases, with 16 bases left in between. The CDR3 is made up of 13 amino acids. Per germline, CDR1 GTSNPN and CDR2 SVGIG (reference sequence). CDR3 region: CAWSGDIDRLYTF. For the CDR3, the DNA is TGTGCCTGGAGTGGGGATATTGACAGGCTCTACACCTTC.

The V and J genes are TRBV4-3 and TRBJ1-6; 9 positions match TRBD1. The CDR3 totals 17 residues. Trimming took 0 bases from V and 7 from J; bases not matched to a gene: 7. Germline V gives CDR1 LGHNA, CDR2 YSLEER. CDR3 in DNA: TGCGCCAGCAGCCAAGATCCTCCCGGGACAGGGAATTCACCCCTCCACTTT. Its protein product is CASSQDPPGTGNSPLHF.

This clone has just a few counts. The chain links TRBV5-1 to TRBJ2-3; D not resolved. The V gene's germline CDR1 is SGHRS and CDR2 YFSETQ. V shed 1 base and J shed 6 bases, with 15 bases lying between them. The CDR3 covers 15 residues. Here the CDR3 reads CASSLSDGWKDTQYF. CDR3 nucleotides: TGCGCCAGCAGCTTGTCGGATGGCTGGAAGGATACGCAGTATTTT.